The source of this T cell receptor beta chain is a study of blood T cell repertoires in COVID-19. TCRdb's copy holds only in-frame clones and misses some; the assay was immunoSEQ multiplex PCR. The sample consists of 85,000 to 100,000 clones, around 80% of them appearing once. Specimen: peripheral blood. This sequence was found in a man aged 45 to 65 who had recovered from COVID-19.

The CDR3 sequence is CASRAGGLTGSEQFF. The CDR3 DNA follows: TGTGCCAGCAGGGCGGGGGGACTAACTGGGTCTGAGCAGTTCTTC. The chain combines TRBV2 with TRBJ2-1; TRBD2 aligns across 8 bases. Germline CDR1 is SNHLY and CDR2 is FYNNEI. Trimming took 6 bases from V and 9 from J; bases not matched to a gene: 13. The CDR3 loop spans 15 amino acids.